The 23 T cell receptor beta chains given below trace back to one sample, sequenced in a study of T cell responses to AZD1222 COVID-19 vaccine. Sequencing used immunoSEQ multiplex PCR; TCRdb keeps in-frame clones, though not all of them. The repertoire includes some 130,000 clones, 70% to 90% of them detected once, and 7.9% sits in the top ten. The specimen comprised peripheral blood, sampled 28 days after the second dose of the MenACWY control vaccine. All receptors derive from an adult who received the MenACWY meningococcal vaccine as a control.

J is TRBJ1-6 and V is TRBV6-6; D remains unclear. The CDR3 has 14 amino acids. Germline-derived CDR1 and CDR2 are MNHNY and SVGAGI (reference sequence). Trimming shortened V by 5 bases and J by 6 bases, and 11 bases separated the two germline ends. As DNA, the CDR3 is TGTGCCAGCAGTGATTATAAGGGTAATTCACCCCTCCACTTT. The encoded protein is CASSDYKGNSPLHF.

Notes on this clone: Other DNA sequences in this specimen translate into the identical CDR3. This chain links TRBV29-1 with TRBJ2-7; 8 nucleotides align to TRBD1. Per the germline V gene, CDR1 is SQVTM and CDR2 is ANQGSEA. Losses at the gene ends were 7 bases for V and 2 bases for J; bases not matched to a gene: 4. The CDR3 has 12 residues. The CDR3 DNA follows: TGCAGCGCGAGGACAGGGCCCTACGAGCAGTACTTC. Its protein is CSARTGPYEQYF.

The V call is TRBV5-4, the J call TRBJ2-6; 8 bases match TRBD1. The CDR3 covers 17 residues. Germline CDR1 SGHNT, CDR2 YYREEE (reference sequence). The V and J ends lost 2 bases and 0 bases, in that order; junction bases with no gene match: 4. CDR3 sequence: CASSLTGGPSGANVLTF. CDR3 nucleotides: TGTGCCAGCAGCTTAACAGGGGGTCCCTCTGGGGCCAACGTCCTGACTTTC.

In DNA, the CDR3 is TGTGCCAGTGAAAGGGCTAATGAAAAACTGTTTTTT. Its translation: CASERANEKLFF. This chain joins TRBV18 and TRBJ1-4; D unresolved. CDR1 KGHSH and CDR2 LQKENI come from the germline V gene. CDR3 length: 12 amino acids. Deletions cut 9 bases from V and 3 bases from J, with 8 bases between.

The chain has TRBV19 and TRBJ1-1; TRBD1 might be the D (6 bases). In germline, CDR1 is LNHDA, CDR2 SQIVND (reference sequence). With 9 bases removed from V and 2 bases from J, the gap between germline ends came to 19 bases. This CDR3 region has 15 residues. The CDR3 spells CASSLTQGHNTEAFF. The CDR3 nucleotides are TGTGCCAGCAGCCTAACCCAGGGGCACAACACTGAAGCTTTCTTT. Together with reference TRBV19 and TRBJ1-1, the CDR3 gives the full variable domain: DGGITQSPKYLFRKEGQNVTLSCEQNLNHDAMYWYRQDPGQGLRLIYYSQIVNDFQKGDIAEGYSVSREKKESFPLTVTSAQKNPTAFYLCASSLTQGHNTEAFFGQGTRLTVV.

The CDR3 coding sequence is TGCGCCAGCAACCAGGGGAATGAGCAGTTCTTC. Amino acid sequence: CASNQGNEQFF. The chain joins TRBV10-2 to TRBJ2-1, with D perhaps matching TRBD1 (6 bases). CDR1 and CDR2 from the germline V gene are WSHSY and SAAADI. This CDR3 region has 11 residues. Trimming removed 7 bases at V and 7 bases at J, with 8 bases between.

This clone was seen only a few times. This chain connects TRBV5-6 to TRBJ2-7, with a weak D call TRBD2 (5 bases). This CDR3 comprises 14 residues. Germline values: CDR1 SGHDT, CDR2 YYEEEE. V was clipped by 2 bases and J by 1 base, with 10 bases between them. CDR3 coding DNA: TGTGCCAGCAGCTTCTACCGGGGTTCCTACGAGCAGTACGTC. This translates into CASSFYRGSYEQYV.

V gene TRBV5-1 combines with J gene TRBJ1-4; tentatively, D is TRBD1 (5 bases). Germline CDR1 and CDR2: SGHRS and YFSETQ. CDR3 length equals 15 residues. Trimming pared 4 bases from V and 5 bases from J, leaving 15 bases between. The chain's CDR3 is CASSIGGQPNEKLFF. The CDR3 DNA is TGCGCCAGCAGCATTGGGGGTCAACCCAATGAAAAACTGTTTTTT.

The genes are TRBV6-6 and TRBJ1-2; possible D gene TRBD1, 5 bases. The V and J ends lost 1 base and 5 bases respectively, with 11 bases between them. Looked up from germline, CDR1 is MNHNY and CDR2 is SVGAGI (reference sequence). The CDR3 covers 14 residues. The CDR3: CASSYWDGVYGYTF. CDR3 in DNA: TGTGCCAGCAGTTACTGGGACGGAGTTTATGGCTACACCTTC.

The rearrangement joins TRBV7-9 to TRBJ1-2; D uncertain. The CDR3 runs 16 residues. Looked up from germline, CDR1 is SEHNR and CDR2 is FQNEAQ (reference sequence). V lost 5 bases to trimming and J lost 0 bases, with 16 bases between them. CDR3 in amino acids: CASSQSTVFPNYGYTF. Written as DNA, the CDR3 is TGTGCCAGCAGCCAATCCACAGTCTTTCCTAACTATGGCTACACCTTC.

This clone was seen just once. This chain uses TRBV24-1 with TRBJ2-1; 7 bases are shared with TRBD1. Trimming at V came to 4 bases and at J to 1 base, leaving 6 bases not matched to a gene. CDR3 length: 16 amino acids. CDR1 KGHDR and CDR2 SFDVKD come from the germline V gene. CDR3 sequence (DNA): TGTGCCACCAGTGACCGAAGGGACAGATCCTACAATGAGCAGTTCTTC. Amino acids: CATSDRRDRSYNEQFF.

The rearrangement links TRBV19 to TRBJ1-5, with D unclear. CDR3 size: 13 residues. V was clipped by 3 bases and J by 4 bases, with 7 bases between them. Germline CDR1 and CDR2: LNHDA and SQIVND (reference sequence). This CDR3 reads CASSMEGNQPQHF. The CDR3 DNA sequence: TGTGCCAGTAGTATGGAAGGGAATCAGCCCCAGCATTTT.

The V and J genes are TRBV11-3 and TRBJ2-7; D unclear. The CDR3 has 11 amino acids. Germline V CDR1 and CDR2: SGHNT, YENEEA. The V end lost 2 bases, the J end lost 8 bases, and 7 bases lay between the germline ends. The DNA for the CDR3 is TGTGCCAGCAGCTTAAAAGCAAAGCAGTACTTC. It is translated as CASSLKAKQYF.

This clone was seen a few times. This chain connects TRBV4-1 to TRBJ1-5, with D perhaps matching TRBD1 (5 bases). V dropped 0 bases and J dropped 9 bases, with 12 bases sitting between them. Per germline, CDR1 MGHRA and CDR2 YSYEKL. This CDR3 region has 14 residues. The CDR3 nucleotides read TGCGCCAGCAGCCAAGAGGGACTTCCTTGGCCCCAGCATTTT. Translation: CASSQEGLPWPQHF.

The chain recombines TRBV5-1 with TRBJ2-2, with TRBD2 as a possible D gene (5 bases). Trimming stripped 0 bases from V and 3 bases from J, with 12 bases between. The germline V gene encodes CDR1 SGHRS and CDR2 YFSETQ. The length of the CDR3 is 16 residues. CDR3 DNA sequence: TGCGCCAGCAGCTTGGCCGGGGTATCGGACACCGGGGAGCTGTTTTTT. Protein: CASSLAGVSDTGELFF.

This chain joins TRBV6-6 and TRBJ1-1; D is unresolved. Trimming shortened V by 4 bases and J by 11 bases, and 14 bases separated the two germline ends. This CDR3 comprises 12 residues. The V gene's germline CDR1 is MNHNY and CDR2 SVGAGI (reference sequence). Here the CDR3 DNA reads TGTGCCAGCAGTTTTACAGAAATCCCGGCTTTCTTT. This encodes CASSFTEIPAFF.

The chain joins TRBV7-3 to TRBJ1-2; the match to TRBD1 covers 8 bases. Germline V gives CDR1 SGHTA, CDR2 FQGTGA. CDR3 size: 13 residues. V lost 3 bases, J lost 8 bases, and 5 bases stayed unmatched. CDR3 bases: TGTGCCAGCAGCTTGCGGACAGGGCGAGGCTACACCTTC. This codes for CASSLRTGRGYTF.

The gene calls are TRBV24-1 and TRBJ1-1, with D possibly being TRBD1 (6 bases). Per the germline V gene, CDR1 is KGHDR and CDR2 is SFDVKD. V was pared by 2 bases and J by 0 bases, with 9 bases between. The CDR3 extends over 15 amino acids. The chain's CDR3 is CATSDSGTLNTEAFF. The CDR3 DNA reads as TGTGCCACCAGTGATTCCGGGACACTGAACACTGAAGCTTTCTTT.

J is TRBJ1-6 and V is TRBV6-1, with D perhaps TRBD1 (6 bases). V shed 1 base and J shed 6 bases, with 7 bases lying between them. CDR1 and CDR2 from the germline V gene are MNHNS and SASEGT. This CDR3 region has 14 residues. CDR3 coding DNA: TGTGCCAGCAGTGAAGTGGGGGCTAATTCACCCCTCCACTTT. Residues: CASSEVGANSPLHF.

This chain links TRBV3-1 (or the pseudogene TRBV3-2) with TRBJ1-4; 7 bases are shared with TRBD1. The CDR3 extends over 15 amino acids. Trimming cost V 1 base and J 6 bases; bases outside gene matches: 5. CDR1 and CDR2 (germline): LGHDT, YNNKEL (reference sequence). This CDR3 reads CASSQGRGLYEKLFF. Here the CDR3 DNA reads TGTGCCAGCAGCCAAGGAAGGGGGCTGTATGAAAAACTGTTTTTT.

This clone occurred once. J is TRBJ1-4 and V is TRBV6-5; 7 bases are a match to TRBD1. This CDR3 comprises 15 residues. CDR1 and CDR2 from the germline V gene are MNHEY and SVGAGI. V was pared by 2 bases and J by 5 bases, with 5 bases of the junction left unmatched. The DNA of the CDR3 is TGTGCCAGCAGTTACCAGACAGGGAGGAATGAAAAACTGTTTTTT. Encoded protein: CASSYQTGRNEKLFF.

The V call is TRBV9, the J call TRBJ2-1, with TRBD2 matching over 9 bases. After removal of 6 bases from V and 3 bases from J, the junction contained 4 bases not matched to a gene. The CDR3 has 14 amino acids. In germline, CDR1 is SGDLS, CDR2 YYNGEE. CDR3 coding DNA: TGTGCCAGCAACCCGACTAGCGGCTACAATGAGCAGTTCTTC. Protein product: CASNPTSGYNEQFF. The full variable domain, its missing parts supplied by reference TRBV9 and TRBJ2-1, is DSGVTQTPKHLITATGQRVTLRCSPRSGDLSVYWYQQSLDQGLQFLIQYYNGEERAKGNILERFSAQQFPDLHSELNLSSLELGDSALYFCASNPTSGYNEQFFGPGTRLTVL.

CDR3 sequence reads: CASSLGGGAYEQYF. The CDR3 DNA reads TGTGCCAGCAGCTTAGGTGGGGGAGCCTACGAGCAGTACTTC. V and J are TRBV11-2 and TRBJ2-7, with D tentatively TRBD1 or TRBD2 (5 bases each). Germline V gives CDR1 SGHAT, CDR2 FQNNGV. Trimming removed 1 base at V and 2 bases at J, with 9 bases between. The CDR3 loop spans 14 amino acids.